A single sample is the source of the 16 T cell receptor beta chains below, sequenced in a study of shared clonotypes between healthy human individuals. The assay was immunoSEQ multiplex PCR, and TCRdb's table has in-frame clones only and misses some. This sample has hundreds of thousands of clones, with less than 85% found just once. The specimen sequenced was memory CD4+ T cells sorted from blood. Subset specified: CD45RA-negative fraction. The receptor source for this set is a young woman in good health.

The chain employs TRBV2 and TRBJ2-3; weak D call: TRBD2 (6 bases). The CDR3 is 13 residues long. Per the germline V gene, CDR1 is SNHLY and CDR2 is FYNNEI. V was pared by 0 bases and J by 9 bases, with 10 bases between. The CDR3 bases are TGTGCCAGCAGTGAAGCGGAGGGCAGGACGCAGTATTTT. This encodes CASSEAEGRTQYF. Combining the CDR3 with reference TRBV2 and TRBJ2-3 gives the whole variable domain EPEVTQTPSHQVTQMGQEVILRCVPISNHLYFYWYRQILGQKVEFLVSFYNNEISEKSEIFDDQFSVERPDGSNFTLKIRSTKLEDSAMYFCASSEAEGRTQYFGPGTRLTVL.

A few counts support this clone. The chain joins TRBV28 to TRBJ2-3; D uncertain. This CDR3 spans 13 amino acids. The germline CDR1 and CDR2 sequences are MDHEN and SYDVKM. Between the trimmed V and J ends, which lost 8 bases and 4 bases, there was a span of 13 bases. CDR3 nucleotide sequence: TGTGCCAGCGTGGGCAGAATCCCAGATACGCAGTATTTT. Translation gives CASVGRIPDTQYF. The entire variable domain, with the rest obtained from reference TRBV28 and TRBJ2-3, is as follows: DVKVTQSSRYLVKRTGEKVFLECVQDMDHENMFWYRQDPGLGLRLIYFSYDVKMKEKGDIPEGYSVSREKKERFSLILESASTNQTSMYLCASVGRIPDTQYFGPGTRLTVL.

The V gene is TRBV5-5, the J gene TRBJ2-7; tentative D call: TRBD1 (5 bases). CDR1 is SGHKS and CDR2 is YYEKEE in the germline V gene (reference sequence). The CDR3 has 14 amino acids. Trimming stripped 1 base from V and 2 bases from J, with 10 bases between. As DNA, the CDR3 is TGTGCCAGCAGCTTGCAGGGTTTAGCCTACGAGCAGTACTTC. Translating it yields CASSLQGLAYEQYF. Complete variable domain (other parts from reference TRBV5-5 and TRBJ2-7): DAGVTQSPTHLIKTRGQQVTLRCSPISGHKSVSWYQQVLGQGPQFIFQYYEKEERGRGNFPDRFSARQFPNYSSELNVNALLLGDSALYLCASSLQGLAYEQYFGPGTRLTVT.

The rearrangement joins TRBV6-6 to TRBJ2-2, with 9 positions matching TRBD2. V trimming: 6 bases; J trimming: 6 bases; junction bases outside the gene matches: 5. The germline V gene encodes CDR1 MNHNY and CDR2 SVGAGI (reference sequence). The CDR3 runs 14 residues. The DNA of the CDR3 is TGTGCCAGCAGGGCGGGAGGGAGGTCCGGGGAGCTGTTTTTT. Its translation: CASRAGGRSGELFF.

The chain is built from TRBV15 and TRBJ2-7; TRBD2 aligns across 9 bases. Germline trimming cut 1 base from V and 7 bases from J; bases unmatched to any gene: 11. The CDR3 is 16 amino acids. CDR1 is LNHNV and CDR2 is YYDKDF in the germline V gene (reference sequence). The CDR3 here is CATSRAPGSAGGEQYF. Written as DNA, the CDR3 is TGTGCCACCAGCAGAGCTCCCGGGTCAGCGGGGGGTGAGCAGTACTTC.

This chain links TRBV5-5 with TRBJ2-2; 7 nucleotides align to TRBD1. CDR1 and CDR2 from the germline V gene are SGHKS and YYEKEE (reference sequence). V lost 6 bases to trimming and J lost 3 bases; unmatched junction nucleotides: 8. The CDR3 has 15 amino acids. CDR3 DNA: TGTGCCAGCAAGATGGACAGGCGGGACACCGGGGAGCTGTTTTTT. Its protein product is CASKMDRRDTGELFF.

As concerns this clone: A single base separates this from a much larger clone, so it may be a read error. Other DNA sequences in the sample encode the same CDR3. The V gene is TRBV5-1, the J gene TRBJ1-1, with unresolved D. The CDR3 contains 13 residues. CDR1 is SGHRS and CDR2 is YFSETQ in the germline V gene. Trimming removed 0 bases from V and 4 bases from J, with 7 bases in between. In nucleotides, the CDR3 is TGCGCCAGCAGCTTGGGGCAGGTCACTGAAGCTTTCTTT. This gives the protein CASSLGQVTEAFF.

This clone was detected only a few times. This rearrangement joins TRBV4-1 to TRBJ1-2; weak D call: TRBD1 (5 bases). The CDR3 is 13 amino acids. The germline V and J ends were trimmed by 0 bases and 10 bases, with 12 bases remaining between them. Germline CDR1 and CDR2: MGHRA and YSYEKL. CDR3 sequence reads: CASSQELNGAYTF. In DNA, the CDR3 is TGCGCCAGCAGCCAAGAGCTAAACGGGGCCTACACCTTC.

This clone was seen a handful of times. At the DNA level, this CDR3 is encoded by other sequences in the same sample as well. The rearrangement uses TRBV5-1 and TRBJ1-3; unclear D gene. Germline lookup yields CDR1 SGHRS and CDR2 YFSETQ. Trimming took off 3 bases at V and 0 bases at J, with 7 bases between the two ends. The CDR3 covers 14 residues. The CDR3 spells CASSSATSGNTIYF. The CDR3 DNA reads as TGCGCCAGCAGCTCCGCCACCTCTGGAAACACCATATATTTT.

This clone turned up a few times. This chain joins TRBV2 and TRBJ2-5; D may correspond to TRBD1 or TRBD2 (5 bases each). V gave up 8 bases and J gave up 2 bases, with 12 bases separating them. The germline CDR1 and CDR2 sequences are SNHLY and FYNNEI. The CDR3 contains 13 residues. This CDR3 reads CASRGRAQETQYF. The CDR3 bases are TGTGCCAGCCGGGGCAGGGCTCAAGAGACCCAGTACTTC.

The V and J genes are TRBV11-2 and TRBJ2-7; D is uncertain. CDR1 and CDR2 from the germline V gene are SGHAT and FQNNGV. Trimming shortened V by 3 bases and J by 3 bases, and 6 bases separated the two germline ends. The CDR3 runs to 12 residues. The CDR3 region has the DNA TGTGCCAGCAGCTTTCCCCGCTACGAGCAGTACTTC. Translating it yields CASSFPRYEQYF.

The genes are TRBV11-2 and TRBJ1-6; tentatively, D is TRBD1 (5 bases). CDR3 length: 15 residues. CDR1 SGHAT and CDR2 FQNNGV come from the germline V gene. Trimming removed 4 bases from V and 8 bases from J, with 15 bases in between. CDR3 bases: TGTGCCAGCAGCTCCCTAACAGGAAGTTATTCACCCCTCCACTTT. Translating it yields CASSSLTGSYSPLHF.

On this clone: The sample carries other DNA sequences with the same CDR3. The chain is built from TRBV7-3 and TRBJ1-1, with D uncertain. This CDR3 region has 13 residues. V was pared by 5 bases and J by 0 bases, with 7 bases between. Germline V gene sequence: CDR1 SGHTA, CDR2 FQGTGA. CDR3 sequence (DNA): TGTGCCAGCAGCCTTCAGATGAACACTGAAGCTTTCTTT. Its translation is CASSLQMNTEAFF.

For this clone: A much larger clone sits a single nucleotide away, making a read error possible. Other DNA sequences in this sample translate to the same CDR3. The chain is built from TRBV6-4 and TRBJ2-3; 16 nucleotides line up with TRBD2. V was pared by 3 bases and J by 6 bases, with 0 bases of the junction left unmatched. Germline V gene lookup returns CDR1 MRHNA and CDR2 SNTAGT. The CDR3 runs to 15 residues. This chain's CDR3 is CASSEGLAGGDTQYF. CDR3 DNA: TGTGCCAGCAGTGAGGGACTAGCGGGAGGGGATACGCAGTATTTT.

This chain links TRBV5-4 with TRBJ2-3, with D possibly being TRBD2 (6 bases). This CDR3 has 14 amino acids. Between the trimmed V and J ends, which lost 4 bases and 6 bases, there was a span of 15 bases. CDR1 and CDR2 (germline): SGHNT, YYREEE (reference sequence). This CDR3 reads CASSVGDSADTQYF. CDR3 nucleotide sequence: TGTGCCAGCAGCGTTGGGGACTCAGCGGATACGCAGTATTTT.

The CDR3 DNA reads as TGTGCCTGGAGGCCCCGTAAGGGACCGAGGAGCTCCTACGAGCAGTACTTC. It is translated as CAWRPRKGPRSSYEQYF. The chain joins TRBV30 to TRBJ2-5; D possibly matches TRBD1 or TRBD2 (5 bases each). The tail of the sequence fits TRBJ2-7 better, so the J call may be wrong. This CDR3 spans 17 amino acids. The germline gives CDR1 GTSNPN, CDR2 SVGIG (reference sequence).